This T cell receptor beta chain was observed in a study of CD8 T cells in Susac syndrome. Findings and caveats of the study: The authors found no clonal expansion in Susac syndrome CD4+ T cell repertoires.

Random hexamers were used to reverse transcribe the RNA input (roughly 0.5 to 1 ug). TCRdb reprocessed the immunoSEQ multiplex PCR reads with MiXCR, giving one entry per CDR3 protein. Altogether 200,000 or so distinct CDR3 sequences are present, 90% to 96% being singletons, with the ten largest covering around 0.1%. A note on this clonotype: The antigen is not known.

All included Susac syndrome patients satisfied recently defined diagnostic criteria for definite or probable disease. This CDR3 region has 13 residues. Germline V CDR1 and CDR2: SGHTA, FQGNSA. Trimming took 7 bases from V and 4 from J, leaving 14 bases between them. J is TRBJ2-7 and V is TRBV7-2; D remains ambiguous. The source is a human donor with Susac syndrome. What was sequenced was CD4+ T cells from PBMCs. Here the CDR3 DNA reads TGTGCCAGCACCCAACGCCGCGGATACGAGCAGTACTTC. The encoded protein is CASTQRRGYEQYF. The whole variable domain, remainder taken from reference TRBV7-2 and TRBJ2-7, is GAGVSQSPSNKVTEKGKDVELRCDPISGHTALYWYRQSLGQGLEFLIYFQGNSAPDKSGLPSDRFSAERTGGSVSTLTIQRTQQEDSAVYLCASTQRRGYEQYFGPGTRLTVT.